This entry concerns a single T cell receptor beta chain. What it recognizes is unknown. These data belong to a study of T cells in localized non-small cell lung cancer. Study-level results: Heterogeneity remains possible, as sequencing covered one tumor region only.

The protocol was immunoSEQ multiplex PCR, while the TCRdb copy is restricted to in-frame clones and leaves out a portion. Of 30,000 to 40,000 clones in the sample, roughly three quarters are singletons; the top ten hold approximately 33%. CDR3 length equals 12 residues. Looked up from germline, CDR1 is SNHLY and CDR2 is FYNNEI. V lost 4 bases and J 6 bases, leaving 7 bases between the germline ends. The sequence came from a male donor aged 60 or over with stage II squamous cell lung carcinoma. This sample comprised peripheral blood, obtained before any cancer treatment. The chain links TRBV2 to TRBJ1-5; D possibly corresponds to TRBD1 (6 bases). CDR3 region: CASSVRGQPQHF. The CDR3 region has the DNA TGTGCCAGCAGTGTCAGGGGTCAGCCCCAGCATTTT. Looking up the rest from reference TRBV2 and TRBJ1-5 gives the full variable domain: EPEVTQTPSHQVTQMGQEVILRCVPISNHLYFYWYRQILGQKVEFLVSFYNNEISEKSEIFDDQFSVERPDGSNFTLKIRSTKLEDSAMYFCASSVRGQPQHFGDGTRLSIL.